This T cell receptor beta chain was identified in a study of blood T cells in healthy people across ages. A sample-barcoded 5' primer and a J-beta primer mix were used in a second PCR of roughly 7 to 11 cycles. TCRdb passed the 5' RACE reads through MiXCR, listing each CDR3 protein once. The table has hundreds of thousands of distinct CDR3 sequences, less than 45% seen once. The CDR3 is 16 residues long. V trimming: 6 bases; J trimming: 4 bases; junction bases outside the gene matches: 12. Germline lookup yields CDR1 KGHSH and CDR2 LQKENI. The chain links TRBV18 to TRBJ2-7; 10 nucleotides line up with TRBD2. The sequence was obtained from a man aged 80 or over in good health. Sequences were obtained from blood. The CDR3 coding sequence is TGTGCCAGCTCTCCGGGTCGACTAGCGGGTTTTTACGAGCAGTACTTC. It yields the protein CASSPGRLAGFYEQYF.